This T cell receptor (beta chain) emerged from a study of Ad26.COV2.S vaccination and SARS-CoV-2 variants. Study results and caveats: Vaccine and placebo recipients had comparable breadth of non-spike TCRs.

The CDR3 is made up of 13 amino acids. Trimming removed 6 bases from V and 6 bases from J, with 11 bases in between. The germline V gene encodes CDR1 MNHEY and CDR2 SVGAGI. This clone was found once. Its antigen is not known. Only in-frame clones appear in the TCRdb table, and some are missing; sequencing was by immunoSEQ multiplex PCR. The top ten clones hold 3.9% of a sample with 350,000 to 450,000 clones, 92% of them seen once. The rearrangement joins TRBV6-5 to TRBJ2-2; D unclear. Sample: peripheral blood, taken after recovery from COVID-19. This clonotype was obtained from a human donor who had recovered from COVID-19. The CDR3 region is CASSRGKAGELFF. In DNA, the CDR3 is TGTGCCAGCAGCCGTGGGAAGGCCGGGGAGCTGTTTTTT.